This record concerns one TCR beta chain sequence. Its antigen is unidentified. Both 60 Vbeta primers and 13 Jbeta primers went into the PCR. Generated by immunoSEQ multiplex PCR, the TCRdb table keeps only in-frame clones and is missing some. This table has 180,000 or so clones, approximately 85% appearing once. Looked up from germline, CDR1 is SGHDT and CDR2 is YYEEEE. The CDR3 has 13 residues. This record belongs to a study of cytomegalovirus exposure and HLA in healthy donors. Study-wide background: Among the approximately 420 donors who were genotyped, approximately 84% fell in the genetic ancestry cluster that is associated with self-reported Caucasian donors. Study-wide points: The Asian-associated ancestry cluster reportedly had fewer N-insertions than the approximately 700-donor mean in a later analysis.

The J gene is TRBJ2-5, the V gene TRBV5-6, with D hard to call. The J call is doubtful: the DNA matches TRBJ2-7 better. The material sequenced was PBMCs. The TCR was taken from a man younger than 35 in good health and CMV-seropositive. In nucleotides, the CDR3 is TGTGCCAGCAGCTTCCTTGCCACCTACGAGCAGTACTTC. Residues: CASSFLATYEQYF.